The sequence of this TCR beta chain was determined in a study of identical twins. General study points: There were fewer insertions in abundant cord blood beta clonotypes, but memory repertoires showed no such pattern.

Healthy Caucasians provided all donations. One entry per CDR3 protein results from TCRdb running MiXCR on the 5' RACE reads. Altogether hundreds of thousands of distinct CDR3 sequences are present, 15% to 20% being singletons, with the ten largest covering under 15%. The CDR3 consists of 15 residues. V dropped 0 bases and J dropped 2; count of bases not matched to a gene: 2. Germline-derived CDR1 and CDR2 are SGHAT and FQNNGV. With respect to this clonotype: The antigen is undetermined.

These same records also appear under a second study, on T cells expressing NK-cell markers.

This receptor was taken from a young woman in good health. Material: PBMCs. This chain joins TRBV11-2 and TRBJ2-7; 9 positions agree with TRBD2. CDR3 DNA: TGTGCCAGCAGCTTAGAGGTAGCGGGAGCCTACGAGCAGTACTTC. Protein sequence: CASSLEVAGAYEQYF.